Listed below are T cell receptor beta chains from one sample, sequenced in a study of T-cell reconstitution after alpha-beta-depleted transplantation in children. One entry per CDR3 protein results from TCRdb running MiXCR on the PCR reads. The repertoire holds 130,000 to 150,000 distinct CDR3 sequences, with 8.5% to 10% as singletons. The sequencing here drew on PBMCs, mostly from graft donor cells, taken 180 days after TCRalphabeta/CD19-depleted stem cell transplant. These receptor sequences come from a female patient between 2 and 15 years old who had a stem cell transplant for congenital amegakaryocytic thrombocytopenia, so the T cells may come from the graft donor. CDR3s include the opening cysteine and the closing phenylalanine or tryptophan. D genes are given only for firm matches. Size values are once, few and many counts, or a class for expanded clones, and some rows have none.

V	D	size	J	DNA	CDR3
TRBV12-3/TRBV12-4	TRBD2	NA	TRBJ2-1	TGTGCCAGCAGACGAAGAGGACTAGCGGGAATATCGTACCCCTACAATGAGCAGTTCTTC	CASRRRGLAGISYPYNEQFF
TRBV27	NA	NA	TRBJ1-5	TGTTCCAGCAGTTTGGACGGAACCGGTCAGCCCCAGCATTTT	CSSSLDGTGQPQHF
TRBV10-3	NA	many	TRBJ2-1	TGTGCCATCAGTTTGGGGACGACCGACTACAATGAGCAGTTCTTC	CAISLGTTDYNEQFF
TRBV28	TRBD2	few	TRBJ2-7	TGTGCCAGCAGTTCATCCTCGGCGGGAGAGATGTTCGAGCAGTACTTC	CASSSSSAGEMFEQYF
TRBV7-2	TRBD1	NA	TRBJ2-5	TGTGCCAGCAGCCCCGACAGGGCCCGAACCACCCAGGCCCAGTACTTC	CASSPDRARTTQAQYF
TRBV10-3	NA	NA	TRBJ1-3	TGTGCCATCACCCCCAGCTCTGGAAACACCATATATTTT	CAITPSSGNTIYF
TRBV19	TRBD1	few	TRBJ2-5	TGTGCCAGTAGGAGACAGGGGGTAGAGACCCAGTACTTC	CASRRQGVETQYF
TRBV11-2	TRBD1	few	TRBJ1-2	TGTGCCAGCAGCTTCCCCAAGGGACAGTATGTTCGCCACCAAGGCTACACCTTC	CASSFPKGQYVRHQGYTF
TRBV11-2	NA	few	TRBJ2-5	TGTGCCAGCAGCTTCCTTTACGGAAAAGAGACCCAGTACTTC	CASSFLYGKETQYF
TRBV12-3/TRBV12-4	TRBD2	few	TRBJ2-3	TGTGCCAGCAGACATAGCGGGGGAGCTACGCAGTATTTT	CASRHSGGATQYF
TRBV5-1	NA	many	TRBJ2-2	TGCGCCAGCAGCTTGGTCCCAAAAGAGACCGGGGAGCTGTTTTTT	CASSLVPKETGELFF
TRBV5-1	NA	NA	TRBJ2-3	TGCGCCAGCAGCTTGTGGGGTGTTGACGGCACAGATACGCAGTATTTT	CASSLWGVDGTDTQYF
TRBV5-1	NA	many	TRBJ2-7	TGCGCCAGCAGCCGGGGGACAGCCTCCTACGAGCAGTACTTC	CASSRGTASYEQYF
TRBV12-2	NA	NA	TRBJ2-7	TGTGCAAGTCGGACAACGGCGGGGCGTCCTTCCTACGAGCAGTACTTC	CASRTTAGRPSYEQYF
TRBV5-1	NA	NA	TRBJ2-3	TGCGCCAGCAGCTTCCGGGACGCTGCAGATACGCAGTATTTT	CASSFRDAADTQYF
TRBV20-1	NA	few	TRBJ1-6	TGCAGTGCTCCGAAAAGTGGCGTGAATTCACCCCTCCACTTT	CSAPKSGVNSPLHF
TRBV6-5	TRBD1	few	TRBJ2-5	TGTGCCAGCAGTTTTCGGACAGGCCCGTGGGAGACCCAGTACTTC	CASSFRTGPWETQYF
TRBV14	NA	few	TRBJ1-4	TGTGCCAGCAGCCAAGATCGCGGAAAACTGTTTTTT	CASSQDRGKLFF
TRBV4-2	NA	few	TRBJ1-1	TGTGCCAGCAGCCAACCCCCGGAAGGGAACACTGAAGCTTTCTTT	CASSQPPEGNTEAFF
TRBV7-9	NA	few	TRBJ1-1	TGTGCCAGCAGCTTATGGTTGAAGGGGACTGAAGCTTTCTTT	CASSLWLKGTEAFF
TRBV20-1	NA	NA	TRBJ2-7	TGCAGTGCTCGCCCCGTCCTCGACGAGCAGTACTTC	CSARPVLDEQYF
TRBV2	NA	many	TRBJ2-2	TGTGCCAGCAGGGACGGGACACCGAACACCGGGGAGCTGTTTTTT	CASRDGTPNTGELFF
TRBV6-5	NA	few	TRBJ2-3	TGTGCCAGCAGTTACTCATTTACGGATTTCACAGATACGCAGTATTTT	CASSYSFTDFTDTQYF
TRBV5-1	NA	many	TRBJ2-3	TGCGCCAGCAGCTCCGGACGCACAGATACGCAGTATTTT	CASSSGRTDTQYF
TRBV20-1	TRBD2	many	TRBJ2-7	TGCAGTGCTATCCGACTAGCGGGAGTGTTGTACGAGCAGTACTTC	CSAIRLAGVLYEQYF
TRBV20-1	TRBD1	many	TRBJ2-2	TGCAGTGCTAACAGGGGGGCGAACACCGGGGAGCTGTTTTTT	CSANRGANTGELFF
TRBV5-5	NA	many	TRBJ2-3	TGTGCCAGCAGCAGGGGGGCGGGAAAAGATACGCAGTATTTT	CASSRGAGKDTQYF
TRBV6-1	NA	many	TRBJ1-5	TGTGCCAGCAGTGAACAGAGAAATCAGCCCCAGCATTTT	CASSEQRNQPQHF
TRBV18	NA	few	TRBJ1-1	TGTGCCAGCTCACCTTTTGAGTTCTCCACTGAAGCTTTCTTT	CASSPFEFSTEAFF
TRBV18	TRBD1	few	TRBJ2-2	TGTGCCAGCTCACCTAGGGGGCTAGCAGTTAACACCGGGGAGCTGTTTTTT	CASSPRGLAVNTGELFF
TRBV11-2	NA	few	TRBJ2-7	TGTGCCAGCAGCTTATATGTGAGGGCGGACGAGCAGTACTTC	CASSLYVRADEQYF
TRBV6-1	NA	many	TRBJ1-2	TGTGCCAGCAGTGATTGGCAACCTAACTATGGCTACACCTTC	CASSDWQPNYGYTF
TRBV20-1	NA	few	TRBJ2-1	TGCAGTGCTAGCTTGGGGAGGAAGATAATCAATGAGCAGTTCTTC	CSASLGRKIINEQFF
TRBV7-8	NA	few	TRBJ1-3	TGTGCCAGCAGCTTCGGGGGACGAAGCTCTGGAAACACCATATATTTT	CASSFGGRSSGNTIYF
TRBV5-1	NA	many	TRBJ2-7	TGCGCCAGCCAGAAAGGGCTAAGGGACATCGGTTTCTACGAGCAGTACTTC	CASQKGLRDIGFYEQYF
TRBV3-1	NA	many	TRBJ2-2	TGTGCCAGCAGCCAAACAACCGGGGAGCTGTTTTTT	CASSQTTGELFF
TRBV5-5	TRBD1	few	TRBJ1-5	TGTGCCAGCAGCCTACAGGGGGGTCAGCCCCAGCATTTT	CASSLQGGQPQHF
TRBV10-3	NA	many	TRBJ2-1	TGTGCCATCGGGACAACCTACAATGAGCAGTTCTTC	CAIGTTYNEQFF
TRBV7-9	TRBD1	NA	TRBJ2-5	TGTGCCTGCAGCTCGGCAGGGGGCTCAGAGACCCAGTACTTC	CACSSAGGSETQYF
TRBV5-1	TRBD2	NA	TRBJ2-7	TGCGCCAGCAGCTACCAACCGGGACTAGCGGTCTACGAGCAGTACTTC	CASSYQPGLAVYEQYF
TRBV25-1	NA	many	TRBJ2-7	TGTGCCAGCAAGGGCGCTGGGATCCACGAGCAGTACTTC	CASKGAGIHEQYF
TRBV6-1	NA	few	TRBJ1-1	TGTGCCAGCATTCTTACGGTTTCTGAAGCTTTCTTT	CASILTVSEAFF
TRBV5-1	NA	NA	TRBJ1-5	TGCGCCAGCAGCCTTTTCGGTCCATCCAATCAGCCCCAGCATTTT	CASSLFGPSNQPQHF
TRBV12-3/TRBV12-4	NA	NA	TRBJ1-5	TGTGCCCCGTCGGCCGCGGGGTATCAGCCCCAGCATTTT	CAPSAAGYQPQHF
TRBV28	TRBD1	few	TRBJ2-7	TGTGCCAGCAGGGCCGACAGGGCGCCCTACGAGCAGTACTTC	CASRADRAPYEQYF
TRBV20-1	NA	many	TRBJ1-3	TGCAGTGCTAGAGATACAGGCTCTGGAAACACCATATATTTT	CSARDTGSGNTIYF
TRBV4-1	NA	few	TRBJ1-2	TGCGCCAGCAGCCAAGAGTTAAACCTCTATGGCTACACCTTC	CASSQELNLYGYTF